These 15 T cell receptor beta chains came from one sample sequenced in a study of identifying expanded T cells in peripheral blood. Clones were read by immunoSEQ multiplex PCR, and TCRdb kept only the in-frame ones, dropping some. The sample has about 100,000 clones, around nine tenths seen once. The sample taken for sequencing was blood. These receptors were collected from a person between 18 and 75 years old in good health.

This clone was seen once. This chain links TRBV6-5 with TRBJ2-1; 11 bases are a match to TRBD2. Germline V CDR1 and CDR2: MNHEY, SVGAGI. CDR3 size: 15 residues. Trimming took 6 bases from V and 4 from J; bases not matched to a gene: 5. The CDR3 region has the DNA TGTGCCAGCAGCACTAGCGGGGGCGGGTACAATGAGCAGTTCTTC. Translated, it gives CASSTSGGGYNEQFF.

With regard to this clone: At one end, the junction sequence differs from germline, possibly due to a read error. V usage is TRBV6-1 and J usage is TRBJ1-3, with unresolved D. Looked up from germline, CDR1 is MNHNS and CDR2 is SASEGT. This CDR3 is 15 amino acids long. The CDR3 coding sequence is TGTGCCAGCAGTGAAGCTTCCCTATGGAGGGAGCTTACGGAATTT. Translated: CASSEASLWRELTEF.

The genes are TRBV7-9 and TRBJ1-2, with D hard to call. This CDR3 comprises 13 residues. Trimming left V 2 bases short and J 4 bases short, with 8 bases between. CDR1 is SEHNR and CDR2 is FQNEAQ in the germline V gene (reference sequence). The CDR3 DNA reads TGTGCCAGCAGCTTATTGGAGCGCTATGGCTACACCTTC. Translating it yields CASSLLERYGYTF.

This chain links TRBV4-3 with TRBJ2-7, with 7 bases fitting TRBD2. Trimming cost V 2 bases and J 6 bases; bases outside gene matches: 1. The CDR3 totals 12 residues. Germline V gene data show CDR1 as LGHNA and CDR2 as YSLEER. The CDR3 reads CASSQSGGEQYF. CDR3 nucleotides: TGCGCCAGCAGCCAATCGGGAGGCGAGCAGTACTTC.

The CDR3 reads CASKVQSNTEAFF. The CDR3 bases are TGTGCCAGCAAAGTACAGTCGAACACTGAAGCTTTCTTT. This chain connects TRBV7-2 to TRBJ1-1; no reliable D call. Trimming removed 7 bases from V and 1 base from J, with 10 bases in between. Germline V gene lookup returns CDR1 SGHTA and CDR2 FQGNSA. The CDR3 has 13 residues.

This clone has only one observation. The chain is built from TRBV19 and TRBJ2-7; maybe TRBD2 (7 bases). V shed 6 bases and J shed 1 base, with 10 bases lying between them. The CDR3 has 13 residues. Germline values: CDR1 LNHDA, CDR2 SQIVND (reference sequence). CDR3 in DNA: TGTGCCAGTAGGGAGGGGGGGTCCTACGAGCAGTACTTC. Its protein is CASREGGSYEQYF. Supplemented by reference TRBV19 and TRBJ2-7, the full variable domain reads DGGITQSPKYLFRKEGQNVTLSCEQNLNHDAMYWYRQDPGQGLRLIYYSQIVNDFQKGDIAEGYSVSREKKESFPLTVTSAQKNPTAFYLCASREGGSYEQYFGPGTRLTVT.

The chain employs TRBV29-1 and TRBJ1-1; a weak D match, TRBD1 (6 bases). The ends were cut back, 7 bases at V and 5 bases at J, with 17 bases in the middle. CDR3 length: 13 amino acids. Germline V gene lookup returns CDR1 SQVTM and CDR2 ANQGSEA. CDR3 sequence (DNA): TGCAGCGGTACAGGGTTGTATGGAACTGAAGCTTTCTTT. Its protein is CSGTGLYGTEAFF.

This chain links TRBV2 with TRBJ1-2; perhaps TRBD1 as D (6 bases). This CDR3 spans 14 amino acids. From germline, CDR1 is SNHLY and CDR2 FYNNEI. V shed 6 bases and J shed 6 bases, with 17 bases lying between them. The CDR3 sequence is CASSLQGAQDGYTF. In nucleotides, the CDR3 is TGTGCCAGCAGCTTACAGGGAGCTCAGGATGGCTACACCTTC.

CDR3 sequence: CASSQEQGDGEKLFF. CDR3 in DNA: TGTGCCAGCAGCCAAGAACAGGGCGATGGTGAAAAACTGTTTTTT. This chain connects TRBV4-2 to TRBJ1-4, with a tentative D call TRBD1 (6 bases). The CDR3 sequence is 15 residues long. V was trimmed by 0 bases and J by 7 bases, leaving 12 bases between them. The germline V gene encodes CDR1 LGHNA and CDR2 YNFKEQ.

A few counts support this clone. V usage is TRBV4-3 and J usage is TRBJ2-5, with D perhaps matching TRBD1 or TRBD2 (6 bases each). Trimming cost V 1 base and J 4 bases, with 16 bases left between them. CDR1 LGHNA and CDR2 YSLEER come from the germline V gene. CDR3 size: 16 residues. CDR3: CASSQGGRGGVETQYF. DNA for the CDR3: TGCGCCAGCAGCCAAGGAGGCAGGGGAGGTGTAGAGACCCAGTACTTC.

V gene TRBV6-5 combines with J gene TRBJ2-5; 8 positions agree with TRBD2. V gave up 3 bases and J gave up 8 bases; unmatched junction bases: 14. Germline-derived CDR1 and CDR2 are MNHEY and SVGAGI. CDR3 length: 16 residues. The CDR3 sequence: CASSYKSRDGRETQYF. CDR3 in DNA: TGTGCCAGCAGTTATAAGTCCCGAGACGGGAGGGAAACCCAGTACTTC.

This clone was seen a single time. V and J are TRBV1 and TRBJ2-4; TRBD2 is taken as the D call from the table, unchecked against the DNA. TRBV1 is a documented pseudogene. This CDR3 has 20 amino acids. This CDR3 reads CTSSQVDGSGGAGAKNIQYF. The CDR3 nucleotides are TGCACCAGCAGCCAAGTAGACGGTAGCGGGGGGGCCGGGGCCAAAAACATTCAGTACTTC.

The J gene is TRBJ2-5, the V gene TRBV27, with TRBD1 matching over 7 bases. The trim removed 5 bases at V and 8 bases at J, leaving 8 bases unmatched. The CDR3 runs 13 residues. Germline V gene lookup returns CDR1 MNHEY and CDR2 SMNVEV (reference sequence). The CDR3: CASSTRQGSTQYF. For the CDR3, the DNA is TGTGCCAGCAGTACGCGACAGGGAAGCACCCAGTACTTC.

Concerning this clone: In the same sample, other DNA sequences code for this CDR3. The chain has TRBV5-4 and TRBJ2-1, with D hard to call. The CDR3 is 12 amino acids. V lost 0 bases to trimming and J lost 7 bases, with 5 bases between them. Germline V gene lookup returns CDR1 SGHNT and CDR2 YYREEE (reference sequence). The CDR3 loop reads CASSLAGNEQFF. CDR3 in DNA: TGTGCCAGCAGCTTGGCCGGGAATGAGCAGTTCTTC.

The V and J genes are TRBV7-6 and TRBJ2-3, with TRBD2 matching 7 bases. J was trimmed by 0 bases and V by 0 bases; bases with no gene match: 0. From germline, CDR1 is SGHVS and CDR2 FNYEAQ. This CDR3 contains 15 residues. The CDR3, as DNA: TGTGCCAGCAGCTTAGCGGGGGGGAGCACAGATACGCAGTATTTT. It is translated as CASSLAGGSTDTQYF.